This is a list of T cell receptor beta chains from one sample in a study of cytomegalovirus exposure and HLA in healthy donors. Only in-frame clones appear in the TCRdb table, and some are missing; sequencing was by immunoSEQ multiplex PCR. This sample has about 190,000 clones; over 9.5% occur once, and the top ten carry about 7.8%. The sample comprised PBMCs. These receptors all come from a man aged 50-59 years in good health and CMV-seropositive. The CDR3 runs from the conserved cysteine through the conserved F or W. D genes are given only for firm matches. The size entry is marked missing in some rows and otherwise reads once, few, many or a size class.

CDR3 protein	CDR3 DNA	V gene	clone size	D gene	J gene
CASSPTQGASEKLFF	TGTGCCAGCAGCCCAACACAGGGGGCATCGGAAAAACTGTTTTTT	TRBV5-4	few	TRBD1	TRBJ1-4
CASSLKTSGVSEQFF	TGTGCCAGCAGTTTAAAGACTAGCGGGGTTTCTGAGCAGTTCTTC	TRBV28	few	TRBD2	TRBJ2-1
CASSYPVRVTGINEKLFF	TGTGCCAGCAGCTACCCGGTCCGAGTAACAGGGATCAACGAAAAACTGTTTTTT	TRBV7-9	-	-	TRBJ1-4
CASSPKQAGRYGETQYF	TGTGCCAGCAGCCCCAAGCAGGCAGGGCGGTATGGAGAGACCCAGTACTTC	TRBV5-6	few	-	TRBJ2-5
CASSSRGRLAGPRETQYF	TGTGCCAGCAGCTCCCGGGGTAGACTAGCGGGCCCCCGTGAGACCCAGTACTTC	TRBV7-2	few	TRBD2	TRBJ2-5
CASSLIAGESGTQYF	TGCGCCAGCAGCTTAATAGCGGGGGAGTCAGGTACGCAGTATTTT	TRBV5-1	few	TRBD2	TRBJ2-3
CASSLVWQGVRQPQHF	TGTGCCAGCAGCTTAGTATGGCAGGGGGTGCGGCAGCCCCAGCATTTT	TRBV7-2	-	TRBD1	TRBJ1-5
CASSQDRGHDYGYTF	TGTGCCAGCAGCCAGGACAGGGGCCATGACTATGGCTACACCTTC	TRBV5-6	-	TRBD1	TRBJ1-2
CASSLGSATYEQYF	TGTGCCAGCAGCTTGGGTAGCGCCACCTACGAGCAGTACTTC	TRBV5-4	-	-	TRBJ2-7
CASSEVPVGNTIYF	TGTGCCAGCAGTGAAGTGCCAGTTGGAAACACCATATATTTT	TRBV25-1	few	-	TRBJ1-3
CASSSITGELFF	TGTGCCAGCAGCTCTATTACCGGGGAGCTGTTTTTT	TRBV7-9	few	-	TRBJ2-2
CASTGRDQPQHF	TGTGCCAGTACGGGGAGGGATCAGCCCCAGCATTTT	TRBV19	few	-	TRBJ1-5
CASSLGDRSGIYSYNEQFF	TGTGCCAGCAGTTTAGGGGACAGGTCTGGGATTTACTCCTACAATGAGCAGTTCTTC	TRBV27	few	TRBD1	TRBJ2-1
CASSSIRTGGNTEAFF	TGTGCCAGCAGTTCAATTAGGACAGGGGGCAACACTGAAGCTTTCTTT	TRBV28	-	TRBD1	TRBJ1-1
CASSPTGGATDTQYF	TGTGCCAGCAGTCCCACCGGGGGGGCGACAGATACGCAGTATTTT	TRBV6-5	-	TRBD2	TRBJ2-3
CASSEGGSSYNEQFF	TGTGCCAGCAGCGAGGGGGGGAGCTCCTACAATGAGCAGTTCTTC	TRBV9	-	-	TRBJ2-1
CASSERDRGRTEAFF	TGTGCCAGCAGTGAAAGGGACAGGGGGCGTACTGAAGCTTTCTTT	TRBV2	few	TRBD1	TRBJ1-1
CASSWTGEAFF	TGTGCCAGCAGCTGGACAGGGGAAGCTTTCTTT	TRBV7-9	many	TRBD1	TRBJ1-1
CASNDRGEGYTF	TGTGCCAGTAACGACAGGGGAGAGGGCTACACCTTC	TRBV19	-	TRBD1	TRBJ1-2
CASSPGGLFQETQYF	TGTGCCAGCAGCCCGGGGGGGCTCTTTCAAGAGACCCAGTACTTC	TRBV27	-	TRBD2	TRBJ2-5
CASKGLLPGHEQFF	TGTGCCAGTAAGGGGCTCTTACCAGGCCATGAGCAGTTCTTC	TRBV7-9	-	-	TRBJ2-1
CASSLQSTDTQYF	TGTGCCAGCAGCTTGCAAAGCACAGATACGCAGTATTTT	TRBV5-4	-	-	TRBJ2-3
CASSASLITLGDGYTF	TGTGCCAGCAGCGCCAGCCTTATAACACTTGGAGATGGCTACACCTTC	TRBV7-2	few	-	TRBJ1-2
CASSPAGDRPRAFF	TGTGCCAGCAGCCCGGCGGGGGACCGCCCTCGGGCTTTCTTT	TRBV9	-	-	TRBJ1-1
CASSIRGTDNNEQFF	TGTGCCAGTAGTATTCGCGGGACAGACAACAATGAGCAGTTCTTC	TRBV19	-	-	TRBJ2-1
CASSLKFQGYYNEQFF	TGCGCCAGCAGCTTGAAATTCCAGGGGTACTACAATGAGCAGTTCTTC	TRBV5-1	few	-	TRBJ2-1
CASSSNTGGAKNIQYF	TGCGCCAGCAGCTCGAATACCGGGGGGGCCAAAAACATTCAGTACTTC	TRBV5-1	few	TRBD2	TRBJ2-4
CASSLALGRPTNEKLFF	TGTGCCAGCAGCTTGGCCTTGGGCCGTCCAACTAATGAAAAACTGTTTTTT	TRBV5-6	few	-	TRBJ1-4
CASSFQQGGQYEQYF	TGTGCCAGCAGTTTCCAACAGGGTGGGCAGTACGAGCAGTACTTC	TRBV6-1	-	-	TRBJ2-7
CASSTTGGVGLLTKNIQYF	TGTGCCAGCAGTACCACAGGGGGCGTTGGTTTATTGACCAAAAACATTCAGTACTTC	TRBV7-9	-	TRBD1	TRBJ2-4
CASRKEETQYF	TGTGCCAGCCGGAAGGAGGAGACCCAGTACTTC	TRBV19	-	-	TRBJ2-5
CASSLRLAGGTDTQYF	TGTGCCAGCAGCCTGAGACTAGCGGGGGGCACAGATACGCAGTATTTT	TRBV11-2	-	TRBD2	TRBJ2-3
CASSDIWTSGDYSTDTQYF	TGTGCCAGCAGTGACATATGGACTAGCGGGGACTATAGCACAGATACGCAGTATTTT	TRBV2	-	TRBD2	TRBJ2-3
CASSQEGLRPQETQYF	TGCGCCAGCAGCCAAGAGGGACTTAGACCGCAAGAGACCCAGTACTTC	TRBV4-1	-	-	TRBJ2-5
CASSSDRQGIQYF	TGTGCCAGCAGCTCGGACAGACAGGGCATTCAGTACTTC	TRBV7-2	-	TRBD1	TRBJ2-4
CASSRFMNTEAFF	TGTGCCAGCAGCAGGTTCATGAACACTGAAGCTTTCTTT	TRBV2	-	-	TRBJ1-1
CASSLQGIRELFF	TGTGCCAGCAGCTTACAGGGGATAAGGGAGCTGTTTTTT	TRBV5-5	-	TRBD1	TRBJ2-2